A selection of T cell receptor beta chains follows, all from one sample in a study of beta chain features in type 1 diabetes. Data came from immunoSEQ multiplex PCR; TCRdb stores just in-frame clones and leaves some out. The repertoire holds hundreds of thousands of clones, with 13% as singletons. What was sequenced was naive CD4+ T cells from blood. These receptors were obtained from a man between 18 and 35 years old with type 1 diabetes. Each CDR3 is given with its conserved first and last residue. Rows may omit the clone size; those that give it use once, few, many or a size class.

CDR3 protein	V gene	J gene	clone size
CAISESGGRTDTQYF	TRBV10-3	TRBJ2-3	NA
CSSTGLDTEAFF	TRBV29-1	TRBJ1-1	few
CAWRNPSGGNEQFF	TRBV30	TRBJ2-1	NA
CASSLSWNTEAFF	TRBV5-6	TRBJ1-1	NA
CASSLGGQGGQPQHF	TRBV7-9	TRBJ1-5	few
CASSPLGNTGELFF	TRBV14	TRBJ2-2	NA
CASSDFYRGGTDTQYF	TRBV6-4	TRBJ2-3	NA
CASSPERGEQFF	TRBV7-2	TRBJ2-1	NA
CASSDPKGGLSNQPQHF	TRBV2	TRBJ1-5	NA
CASSEREPYEQYF	TRBV10-2	TRBJ2-7	NA
CASSLTGVRDTEAFF	TRBV5-6	TRBJ1-1	NA
CSVLRGGETQYF	TRBV29-1	TRBJ2-5	few
CASSLGAGEADTQYF	TRBV5-1	TRBJ2-3	NA
CAWSLWSRRENTIYF	TRBV30	TRBJ1-3	NA
CASSSGQQKETQYF	TRBV7-2	TRBJ2-5	few
CAISESQGTDATSNGYTF	TRBV10-3	TRBJ1-2	NA
CASTETADHTEAFF	TRBV5-1	TRBJ1-1	few
CASSQGTSSYEQYF	TRBV18	TRBJ2-7	few
CASSLRTPGLNYGYTF	TRBV7-8	TRBJ1-2	few
CATYSSARSYEQYF	TRBV28	TRBJ2-7	few
CASSQFAEPRQGGYTF	TRBV4-1	TRBJ1-2	few
CASSSTRDQPQHF	TRBV13	TRBJ1-5	few
CASSGNQGYEQYF	TRBV6-6	TRBJ2-7	NA
CASSLLETQYF	TRBV27	TRBJ2-5	NA
CASSFFEGKGAEAFF	TRBV5-1	TRBJ1-1	few
CASSQGGQGLGYTF	TRBV23-1	TRBJ1-2	few
CASSLGRDYGYTF	TRBV7-8	TRBJ1-2	few
CASSFVAGALETQYF	TRBV7-7	TRBJ2-5	few
CASSPENIGIEAFF	TRBV18	TRBJ1-1	few
CASSGGGAGNEQFF	TRBV5-1	TRBJ2-1	NA
CASSVGGQTEAFF	TRBV9	TRBJ1-1	NA
CASSLGIRNTEAFF	TRBV11-2	TRBJ1-1	NA
CASTMGGTDASGYTF	TRBV7-2	TRBJ1-2	NA
CASSTTGTGVREQFF	TRBV6-5	TRBJ2-1	NA
CASSPEIVGGYGYTF	TRBV4-1	TRBJ1-2	few
CASSPQGGIAKNIQYF	TRBV4-1	TRBJ2-4	few
CASSSTQVLGTQYF	TRBV28	TRBJ2-5	few
CASSKGRGIGYTF	TRBV21-1	TRBJ1-2	few
CAWSVPTGQGAFYGYTF	TRBV30	TRBJ1-2	NA
CASSSPGLGTEAFF	TRBV27	TRBJ1-1	NA
CASSALAGGRNEQFF	TRBV19	TRBJ2-1	few
CASSVGAHNEQFF	TRBV9	TRBJ2-1	few
CASSIGGTPATDTQYF	TRBV19	TRBJ2-3	NA
CASTLRDSNTEAFF	TRBV4-2	TRBJ1-1	NA
CAWSAVTVNQPQHF	TRBV30	TRBJ1-5	NA
CAISEQEDYGYTF	TRBV10-3	TRBJ1-2	few
CASSFAGETEAFF	TRBV5-1	TRBJ1-1	few
CASSDVPTGELFF	TRBV2	TRBJ2-2	NA
CSARGTAEQYF	TRBV20-1	TRBJ2-7	NA
CASSSQGSPAAFF	TRBV18	TRBJ1-1	NA
CARDRGRHEQFF	TRBV6-6	TRBJ2-1	few